This T cell receptor beta chain appears in the sequencing data of a study of molecular identifiers for immune sequencing clone quantification. The CDR3 contains 14 residues. Germline loops: CDR1 SGHTA, CDR2 FQGNSA. For this clonotype: One end of the junction does not line up with germline, which may come from a read error.

Libraries of bulk TCR were made by previously described methods (with listed TCR primers). TCRdb analysed the PCR reads with MiXCR anew, one entry per CDR3 protein. The data show just under 650,000 distinct CDR3 sequences, about 20% seen once. The sequenced material came from naive CD8+ T cells from blood, with Jurkat cell RNA spiked in. Subset meaning: FACS-sorted CD8+CD4-CCR7+CD45RA+ naive T cells. The TCR sequence derives from a human donor in good health. Some libraries in this study had Jurkat cell RNA spiked in. The chain combines TRBV7-2 with TRBJ1-1; D not certain. CDR3 DNA sequence: TGTGCCAGCAGCTTAGATGTTAGGTGGACTGAAGCTTTCTTC. It encodes CASSLDVRWTEAFF.